A selection of T cell receptor beta chains follows, all from one sample in a study of shared clonotypes between healthy human individuals. Assay: immunoSEQ multiplex PCR; the TCRdb copy retains only in-frame clones and omits some. The data show approximately 2.1 million clones, roughly 93% seen once. Material: naive CD4+ T cells from PBMCs. The receptors here all came from a man between 18 and 35 years old in good health. Some clones in this sample may be carry-over from other donors' samples. CDR3s include the opening cysteine and the closing phenylalanine or tryptophan. D genes are given only for firm matches. Expanded clones get a size class; other rows say once, few or many, or leave the size out.

NA,TRBJ2-7,TRBV28,NA,TGTGCCAGCAGAAGTGGCTACGAGCAGTACTTC,CASRSGYEQYF
NA,TRBJ2-7,TRBV30,NA,TGTGCCTGGAGTCTTTCCCACGAGCAGTACTTC,CAWSLSHEQYF
few,TRBJ1-1,TRBV15,NA,TGTGCCACCAGCAGAAACCCGGTCGGCACTGAAGCTTTCTTT,CATSRNPVGTEAFF
NA,TRBJ2-5,TRBV2,NA,TGTGCCAGCAGCGCAGGAATTTGGGAGACCCAGTACTTC,CASSAGIWETQYF
NA,TRBJ2-1,TRBV7-9,TRBD1,TGTGCCAGCAGCCGAACCGGGACAGGGGGTGATGAGCAGTTCTTC,CASSRTGTGGDEQFF
NA,TRBJ2-3,TRBV7-2,TRBD2,TGTGCCAGCAGCTTAGCGGGAGGGTTAGATACGCAGTATTTT,CASSLAGGLDTQYF
NA,TRBJ2-7,TRBV27,NA,TGTGCCAGCAGTTCCTACCGCCTGAACTCCTACGAGCAGTACTTC,CASSSYRLNSYEQYF
NA,TRBJ2-7,TRBV10-3,NA,TGTGCCATCAGTGAAGCACGGGTCGAGCAGTACTTC,CAISEARVEQYF
NA,TRBJ1-2,TRBV2,NA,TGTGCCAGCAGTACGGGCTTTGCGGACTACACCTTC,CASSTGFADYTF
NA,TRBJ2-5,TRBV5-1,NA,TGCGCCAGCAGTTCTCAATTAGGATCCTACGGGCAGACCCAGTACTTC,CASSSQLGSYGQTQYF
NA,TRBJ2-1,TRBV30,NA,TGTGCCTGGAGTGGGACGGTTCGGGAGCAGTTCTTC,CAWSGTVREQFF
once,TRBJ2-5,TRBV6-4,NA,TGTGCCAGCGGGCCCCGGGGAGTAGGGCAGTACTTC,CASGPRGVGQYF
NA,TRBJ2-3,TRBV11-2,TRBD1,TGTGCCAGCAGCTTAAGGATTAAGGGGGCTGTCACAGATACGCAGTATTTT,CASSLRIKGAVTDTQYF
NA,TRBJ2-3,TRBV18,NA,TGTGCCAGCTCACCAGGGATGGCGGACTTCACAGATACGCAGTATTTT,CASSPGMADFTDTQYF
NA,TRBJ2-3,TRBV5-1,NA,TGCGCCAGCAGCTTGGATTGGAGACCCAGCACAGATACGCAGTATTTT,CASSLDWRPSTDTQYF
NA,TRBJ1-2,TRBV19,TRBD1,TGTGCCAGTAGCCCCCAAGGGACAGGGAACTATGGCTACACCTTC,CASSPQGTGNYGYTF
NA,TRBJ2-1,TRBV19,NA,TGTGCCAGTAGTACTTTAGGGGAGCAGTTCTTC,CASSTLGEQFF
NA,TRBJ1-2,TRBV11-2,NA,TGTGCCAGCAGCTTAGAGGGGGGCGGCTACACCTTC,CASSLEGGGYTF
once,TRBJ2-3,TRBV7-9,TRBD2,TGTGCCAGCAGCAACCTCGTGACTAGCGGGAGGGTAGATACGCAGTATTTT,CASSNLVTSGRVDTQYF
NA,TRBJ2-6,TRBV9,NA,TGTGCCAGCAGCATCGGACAGAGTACCGTCCTGACTTTC,CASSIGQSTVLTF
NA,TRBJ1-3,TRBV28,NA,TGTGCCAGCAGCCTACAAAGGTCTGGAAACACCATATATTTT,CASSLQRSGNTIYF
once,TRBJ2-7,TRBV5-1,TRBD2,TGCGCCAGCAGCCCTGGGACTAGCGGGGTCACCTACGAGCAGTACTTC,CASSPGTSGVTYEQYF
NA,TRBJ1-5,TRBV7-8,NA,TGTGCCAGCAGCAAGACACAAAGCACATATAGCAATCAGCCCCAGCATTTT,CASSKTQSTYSNQPQHF
NA,TRBJ1-5,TRBV6-1,TRBD1,TGTGCCAGCAGTGAGCCCCCACAGGGGTCAATCATCTATAGCAATCAGCCCCAGCATTTT,CASSEPPQGSIIYSNQPQHF
NA,TRBJ2-3,TRBV29-1,TRBD2,TGCAGCGTTGTTTCGGAGCGGGGCACCACAGATACGCAGTATTTT,CSVVSERGTTDTQYF
NA,TRBJ1-1,TRBV29-1,NA,TGCAGCGTTTCCATATCGACAGGCCACACTGAAGCTTTCTTT,CSVSISTGHTEAFF
NA,TRBJ2-1,TRBV7-2,TRBD2,TGTGCCAGCAGCACTAGCGGGAGTAGCTCTTGGAGGCAGTTCTTC,CASSTSGSSSWRQFF
once,TRBJ2-1,TRBV4-3,TRBD2,TGCGCCAGCAGCCAGGCCAGCGGGAGGAGGCACAATGAGCAGTTCTTC,CASSQASGRRHNEQFF
NA,TRBJ2-1,TRBV7-9,NA,TGTGCCAGCAGCTCTTTGGGCCGTCACTCCTACAATGAGCAGTTCTTC,CASSSLGRHSYNEQFF
NA,TRBJ1-2,TRBV4-1,NA,TGCGCCAGCAGCCAAGATCCCCAGGCTCTATCCTATGGCTACACCTTC,CASSQDPQALSYGYTF
NA,TRBJ1-5,TRBV5-1,NA,TGCGCCAGCAGCTTGGGGACGGAAGATCAGCCCCAGCATTTT,CASSLGTEDQPQHF
few,TRBJ1-1,TRBV5-5,NA,TGTGCCAGCAGCTGGGCCACCATGAACACTGAAGCTTTCTTT,CASSWATMNTEAFF
NA,TRBJ2-6,TRBV19,NA,TGTGCCAGTAACCCCCGGGCAATCCGGGCTGGGGCCAACGTCCTGACTTTC,CASNPRAIRAGANVLTF
NA,TRBJ1-5,TRBV5-6,NA,TGTGCCAGCAGCTTGGGGAGCCTTCAGCCCCAGCATTTT,CASSLGSLQPQHF
once,TRBJ1-5,TRBV7-8,NA,TGTGCCAGCAGCCCCCGAGCGGGCTCGCAGCCCCAGCATTTT,CASSPRAGSQPQHF
NA,TRBJ2-1,TRBV7-3,TRBD2,TGTGCCAGCAGCCCAACCGGGACTAGCCACAATGAGCAGTTCTTC,CASSPTGTSHNEQFF
NA,TRBJ2-5,TRBV27,NA,TGTGCCAGCAGTTTATCGACAACTTTGTACGAGACCCAGTACTTC,CASSLSTTLYETQYF
NA,TRBJ2-1,TRBV7-3,TRBD2,TGTGCCAGCAGCTTAGGGCTAGCGGGGAGCTCCTACAATGAGCAGTTCTTC,CASSLGLAGSSYNEQFF
NA,TRBJ1-5,TRBV28,TRBD1,TGTGCCAGCACTAGGGACAGGTTTGGCAGCAATCAGCCCCAGCATTTT,CASTRDRFGSNQPQHF
NA,TRBJ2-5,TRBV29-1,NA,TGCAGCGTTAGGACCAGCGGGGAGACCCAGTACTTC,CSVRTSGETQYF
NA,TRBJ2-5,TRBV27,TRBD1,TGTGCCAGCAGACCCCTACAGACAGGGGGCAGAGAGACCCAGTACTTC,CASRPLQTGGRETQYF
NA,TRBJ2-2,TRBV4-2,NA,TGTGCCAGCAGCCAAGCTTCGGCCTCCGGGGAGCTGTTTTTT,CASSQASASGELFF
NA,TRBJ1-5,TRBV28,NA,TGTGCCAGCAGTTACCTACGGACAGCCGATAGCAATCAGCCCCAGCATTTT,CASSYLRTADSNQPQHF
NA,TRBJ2-2,TRBV9,NA,TGTGCCAGCAGCCTCGGTCAGGCGACCCCGAACACCGGGGAGCTGTTTTTT,CASSLGQATPNTGELFF
NA,TRBJ1-3,TRBV5-6,TRBD1,TGTGCCAGCAGCTACGGGACAGCTGGAAACACCATATATTTT,CASSYGTAGNTIYF
NA,TRBJ2-7,TRBV7-8,NA,TGTGCCAGCAGCGAGCCAGGGGGGTCCTACGAGCAGTACTTC,CASSEPGGSYEQYF
NA,TRBJ2-3,TRBV5-1,TRBD2,TGCGCCAGCAGCTTTAGACCTGGGGGACTAAATTACACAGATACGCAGTATTTT,CASSFRPGGLNYTDTQYF
NA,TRBJ2-1,TRBV9,NA,TGTGCCAGCAGCGTGGAAGGTAACAATAGAAATGAGCAGTTCTTC,CASSVEGNNRNEQFF
few,TRBJ1-4,TRBV5-4,TRBD1,TGTGCCAGCAGCCTACAGGGGGAAAAACTGTTTTTT,CASSLQGEKLFF